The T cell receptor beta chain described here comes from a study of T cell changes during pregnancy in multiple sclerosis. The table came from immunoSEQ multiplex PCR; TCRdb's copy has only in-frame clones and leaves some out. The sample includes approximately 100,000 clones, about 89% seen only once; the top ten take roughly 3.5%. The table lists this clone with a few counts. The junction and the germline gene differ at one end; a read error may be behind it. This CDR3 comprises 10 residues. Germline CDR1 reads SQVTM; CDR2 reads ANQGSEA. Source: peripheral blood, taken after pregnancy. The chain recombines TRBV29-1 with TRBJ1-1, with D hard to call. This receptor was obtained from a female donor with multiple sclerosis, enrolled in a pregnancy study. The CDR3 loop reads CSASLRTVIF. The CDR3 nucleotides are TGCAGCGCTTCGCTCCGGACTGTTATCTTT. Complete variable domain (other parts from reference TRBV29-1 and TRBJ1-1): SAVISQKPSRDICQRGTSLTIQCQVDSQVTMMFWYRQQPGQSLTLIATANQGSEATYESGFVIDKFPISRPNLTFSTLTVSNMSPEDSSIYLCSASLRTVIFGQGTRLTVV.